This TCR beta chain emerged from a study of beta chain features in type 1 diabetes. Notes on the study in general: Diminished insertions and augmented deletions at VDJ junctions characterized type 1 diabetes patients. The study found moderately but significantly shorter TCRB CDR3s in all four CD4+ subsets of Type 1 diabetes patients.

Germline V gene lookup returns CDR1 SNHLY and CDR2 FYNNEI. This CDR3 contains 15 residues. Trimming took off 6 bases at V and 1 base at J, with 16 bases between the two ends. The whole isolated RNA underwent reverse transcription, so sequencing captured expressed TCRB transcripts. Repertoires were generated with immunoSEQ multiplex PCR, while TCRdb's copy carries only in-frame clones and drops some. The profile covers 300,000 to 450,000 clones, with 9.6% appearing a single time and roughly 0.54% taken by the ten largest. Cells sorted by CD45RO/CCR7/CD25/CD127/CD95/CD27 comprised CD4+ naive, central memory, regulatory and stem cell-like memory cells. To note about this clone: The antigen remains undetermined.

The chain recombines TRBV2 with TRBJ2-7, with D tentatively TRBD2 (6 bases). Sequencing input: central memory CD4+ T cells from blood. This receptor was identified in a young man with type 1 diabetes. The CDR3 loop is CASSFGGRGSYEQYF. The CDR3 bases are TGTGCCAGCAGCTTCGGGGGACGAGGATCCTACGAGCAGTACTTC.